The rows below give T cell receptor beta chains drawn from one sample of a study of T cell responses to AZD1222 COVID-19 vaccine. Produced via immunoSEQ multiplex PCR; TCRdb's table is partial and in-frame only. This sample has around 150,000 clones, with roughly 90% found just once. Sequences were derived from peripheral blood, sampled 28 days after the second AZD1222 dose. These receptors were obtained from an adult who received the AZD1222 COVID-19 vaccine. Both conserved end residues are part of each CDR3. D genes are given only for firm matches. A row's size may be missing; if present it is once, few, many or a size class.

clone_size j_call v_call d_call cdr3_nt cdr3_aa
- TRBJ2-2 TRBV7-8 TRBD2 TGTGCCAGCAGCTTATGGCGGGGGGGCACCACCGGGGAGCTGTTTTTT CASSLWRGGTTGELFF
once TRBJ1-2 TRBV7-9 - TGTGCCAGCAGCTTCGCGGAGGATGGCTACACCTTC CASSFAEDGYTF
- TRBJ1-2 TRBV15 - TGTGCCACCAGCAGAGATGGGCAGTACCTCAACTATGGCTACACCTTC CATSRDGQYLNYGYTF
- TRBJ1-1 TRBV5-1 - TGCGCCAGCAGCTTCGAAGGACTGAACACTGAAGCTTTCTTT CASSFEGLNTEAFF
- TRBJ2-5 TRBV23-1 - TGCGCCAGCAGTCCCTGCCGGATCCAAGAGACCCAGTACTTC CASSPCRIQETQYF
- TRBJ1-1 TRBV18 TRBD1 TGTGCCAGCTCACCAGGGACAGCCAACACTGAAGCTTTCTTT CASSPGTANTEAFF
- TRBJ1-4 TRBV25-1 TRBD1 TGTGCCAGCAGTGAGACAGGGGCCAGTAATGAAAAACTGTTTTTT CASSETGASNEKLFF
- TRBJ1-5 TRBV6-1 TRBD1 TGTGCCAGCAGTGGCACAGGGGGGCAATTCAGCAATCAGCCCCAGCATTTT CASSGTGGQFSNQPQHF
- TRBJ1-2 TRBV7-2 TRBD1 TGTGCCAGCAGCTTTGCACTAAACCGGGACAGGGATGCCTATGGCTACACCTTC CASSFALNRDRDAYGYTF
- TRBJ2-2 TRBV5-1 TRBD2 TGCGCCAGCAGCATATCCGGGACTAGCGGGGGCTCGAACACCGGGGAGCTGTTTTTT CASSISGTSGGSNTGELFF
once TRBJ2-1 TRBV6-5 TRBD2 TGTGCCAGCAGTTCTGCTAGCGGGGGCCCCTCAAAGTTCTTC CASSSASGGPSKFF
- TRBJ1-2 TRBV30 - TGTGCCTGGAAAGGGCCAGATAACTATGGCTACACCTTC CAWKGPDNYGYTF
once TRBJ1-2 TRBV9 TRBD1 TGTGCCAGCAGCGGATACAGGGGGAAGAACTATGGCTACACCTTC CASSGYRGKNYGYTF
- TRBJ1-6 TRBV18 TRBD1 TGTGCCAGCTCACCGACAGGGATTAATTCACCCCTCCACTTT CASSPTGINSPLHF
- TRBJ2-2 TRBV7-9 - TGTGCCAGCAGGAGTTCCCCAACGACCGGGGAGCTGTTTTTT CASRSSPTTGELFF
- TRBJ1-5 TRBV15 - TGTGCCACCAGCAGCGTTGAATTGGGCCAGCCCCAGCATTTT CATSSVELGQPQHF
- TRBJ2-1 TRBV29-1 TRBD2 TGCAGCGTTGTAGCTAGCGGGGGGAATGAGCAGTTCTTC CSVVASGGNEQFF
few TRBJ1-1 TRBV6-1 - TGTGCCAGCAGTGAACTTGCTGAAGCTTTCTTT CASSELAEAFF
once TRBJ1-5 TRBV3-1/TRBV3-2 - TGTGCCAGCAGCCGTGTAGCTAGCAATCAGCCCCAGCATTTT CASSRVASNQPQHF